Listed below are T cell receptor beta chains from one sample, sequenced in a study of blood T cell repertoires in COVID-19. Here immunoSEQ multiplex PCR was the method, and the copy in TCRdb shows in-frame clones only, minus some. Seen here are a few hundred thousand clones, roughly 84% observed once, and the top ten hold approximately 1.5%. The sequencing sample was made of peripheral blood. The receptors here all came from a woman aged 35 to 49 who had recovered from COVID-19. The CDR3 runs from the conserved cysteine through the conserved F or W. The D gene is left open where the match is weak. Where a row states a size, it is once, few, many or the class of an expanded clone; other rows omit it.

clone_size: .; j_call: TRBJ1-6; d_call: TRBD1; v_call: TRBV18; cdr3_aa: CASSLYRGTAVDNSPLHF; cdr3_nt: TGTGCCAGCTCACTCTATAGGGGGACAGCGGTCGATAATTCACCCCTCCACTTT
clone_size: .; j_call: TRBJ2-5; d_call: .; v_call: TRBV6-6; cdr3_aa: CASSYEGEETQYF; cdr3_nt: TGTGCCAGCAGTTACGAGGGGGAAGAGACCCAGTACTTC
clone_size: .; j_call: TRBJ2-3; d_call: TRBD1; v_call: TRBV2; cdr3_aa: CASLDRGQTDTQYF; cdr3_nt: TGTGCCAGCCTTGACAGGGGGCAAACAGATACGCAGTATTTT
clone_size: few; j_call: TRBJ2-3; d_call: TRBD1; v_call: TRBV19; cdr3_aa: CASRSTGGMADTQYF; cdr3_nt: TGTGCCAGTAGAAGCACAGGGGGCATGGCAGATACGCAGTATTTT
clone_size: .; j_call: TRBJ2-6; d_call: .; v_call: TRBV5-4; cdr3_aa: CASNTGSSGANVLTF; cdr3_nt: TGTGCCAGCAACACAGGGAGCTCTGGGGCCAACGTCCTGACTTTC
clone_size: .; j_call: TRBJ1-2; d_call: TRBD1; v_call: TRBV5-4; cdr3_aa: CASSVGQGEDGYTF; cdr3_nt: TGTGCCAGCAGCGTGGGACAGGGAGAAGATGGCTACACCTTC
clone_size: .; j_call: TRBJ1-4; d_call: .; v_call: TRBV18; cdr3_aa: CASSPPPRGEKLFF; cdr3_nt: TGTGCCAGCTCACCACCCCCGCGGGGAGAAAAACTGTTTTTT
clone_size: .; j_call: TRBJ1-1; d_call: TRBD1; v_call: TRBV19; cdr3_aa: CATGTGPGNTEAFF; cdr3_nt: TGTGCCACAGGGACAGGACCGGGGAACACTGAAGCTTTCTTT
clone_size: .; j_call: TRBJ2-7; d_call: TRBD1; v_call: TRBV6-5; cdr3_aa: CASSYSDRGSEQYF; cdr3_nt: TGTGCCAGCAGTTACTCGGACAGGGGGAGCGAGCAGTACTTC
clone_size: .; j_call: TRBJ2-7; d_call: TRBD1; v_call: TRBV6-1; cdr3_aa: CASSDVGTGFFYEQYF; cdr3_nt: TGTGCCAGCAGTGACGTCGGGACAGGGTTTTTTTACGAGCAGTACTTC
clone_size: .; j_call: TRBJ2-1; d_call: .; v_call: TRBV9; cdr3_aa: CASSVGDYNEQFF; cdr3_nt: TGTGCCAGCAGCGTGGGCGATTACAATGAGCAGTTCTTC
clone_size: .; j_call: TRBJ1-2; d_call: .; v_call: TRBV30; cdr3_aa: CAWRGVSYGYTF; cdr3_nt: TGTGCCTGGAGAGGGGTTAGCTATGGCTACACCTTC
clone_size: once; j_call: TRBJ2-1; d_call: TRBD1; v_call: TRBV19; cdr3_aa: CASSGRDRAGNEQFF; cdr3_nt: TGTGCCAGTAGCGGCCGGGACAGGGCAGGCAATGAGCAGTTCTTC
clone_size: .; j_call: TRBJ1-4; d_call: TRBD1; v_call: TRBV2; cdr3_aa: CASRLGVGDRREKLFF; cdr3_nt: TGTGCCAGCAGACTCGGGGTTGGGGACAGAAGAGAAAAACTGTTTTTT
clone_size: .; j_call: TRBJ1-2; d_call: TRBD1; v_call: TRBV12-3/TRBV12-4; cdr3_aa: CASNFGQGYGYTF; cdr3_nt: TGTGCCAGCAACTTCGGACAGGGGTATGGCTACACCTTC
clone_size: .; j_call: TRBJ1-2; d_call: TRBD1; v_call: TRBV29-1; cdr3_aa: CSVTGYAYGYTF; cdr3_nt: TGCAGCGTGACAGGGTATGCCTATGGCTACACCTTC
clone_size: .; j_call: TRBJ1-2; d_call: .; v_call: TRBV5-5; cdr3_aa: CASSLDRSLNYGYTF; cdr3_nt: TGTGCCAGCAGCTTGGACAGGAGCCTTAACTATGGCTACACCTTC
clone_size: .; j_call: TRBJ2-3; d_call: TRBD2; v_call: TRBV5-1; cdr3_aa: CASSSGPLAGVTDTQYF; cdr3_nt: TGCGCCAGCAGCTCGGGTCCACTAGCGGGGGTAACAGATACGCAGTATTTT
clone_size: .; j_call: TRBJ2-1; d_call: .; v_call: TRBV4-2; cdr3_aa: CASTSYVDEQFF; cdr3_nt: TGTGCCAGCACCTCCTATGTGGATGAGCAGTTCTTC
clone_size: .; j_call: TRBJ2-2; d_call: .; v_call: TRBV5-3; cdr3_aa: CARSLRGGNQAVPGELFF; cdr3_nt: TGTGCCAGAAGCTTGAGGGGGGGTAACCAGGCGGTCCCCGGGGAGCTGTTTTTT
clone_size: .; j_call: TRBJ2-3; d_call: .; v_call: TRBV7-9; cdr3_aa: CATETGPSTDTQYF; cdr3_nt: TGTGCCACCGAAACAGGCCCTAGCACAGATACGCAGTATTTT
clone_size: .; j_call: TRBJ2-7; d_call: .; v_call: TRBV11-1; cdr3_aa: CASSLDRSTYEQYF; cdr3_nt: TGTGCCAGCAGCCTCGACAGGTCTACCTACGAGCAGTACTTC
clone_size: once; j_call: TRBJ1-1; d_call: TRBD1; v_call: TRBV7-9; cdr3_aa: CASSLQGAEAFF; cdr3_nt: TGTGCCAGCAGCTTACAGGGGGCTGAAGCTTTCTTT
clone_size: .; j_call: TRBJ2-1; d_call: TRBD1; v_call: TRBV11-2; cdr3_aa: CASSGDRAYYNEQFF; cdr3_nt: TGTGCCAGCAGCGGGGACAGGGCCTACTACAATGAGCAGTTCTTC
clone_size: .; j_call: TRBJ1-6; d_call: TRBD1; v_call: TRBV15; cdr3_aa: CATSTDRGHDSPLHF; cdr3_nt: TGTGCCACCAGCACAGACAGGGGGCATGATTCACCCCTCCACTTT
clone_size: .; j_call: TRBJ1-2; d_call: TRBD1; v_call: TRBV7-9; cdr3_aa: CASSLNRGYGYTF; cdr3_nt: TGTGCCAGCAGCTTAAACAGGGGCTATGGCTACACCTTC
clone_size: .; j_call: TRBJ1-6; d_call: TRBD1; v_call: TRBV5-1; cdr3_aa: CASSQGQAYNSPLHF; cdr3_nt: TGCGCCAGCAGCCAGGGACAGGCATATAATTCACCCCTCCACTTT
clone_size: .; j_call: TRBJ2-6; d_call: TRBD1; v_call: TRBV27; cdr3_aa: CASSFNRGGYGANVLTF; cdr3_nt: TGTGCCAGCAGTTTTAACAGGGGCGGCTATGGGGCCAACGTCCTGACTTTC
clone_size: .; j_call: TRBJ1-4; d_call: TRBD1; v_call: TRBV4-1; cdr3_aa: CASSPGTAATNEKLFF; cdr3_nt: TGCGCCAGCAGCCCCGGGACAGCCGCAACTAATGAAAAACTGTTTTTT
clone_size: .; j_call: TRBJ2-5; d_call: .; v_call: TRBV3-1/TRBV3-2; cdr3_aa: CASSQEWRVPPETQYF; cdr3_nt: TGTGCCAGCAGCCAAGAGTGGAGGGTCCCTCCAGAGACCCAGTACTTC
clone_size: .; j_call: TRBJ2-4; d_call: TRBD2; v_call: TRBV5-1; cdr3_aa: CASSPGLAGGLQYF; cdr3_nt: TGCGCCAGCAGCCCGGGACTAGCGGGGGGCCTTCAGTACTTC
clone_size: .; j_call: TRBJ2-1; d_call: .; v_call: TRBV5-5; cdr3_aa: CASSLAPGRRLDEQFF; cdr3_nt: TGTGCCAGCAGCTTGGCCCCGGGAAGACGCTTGGATGAGCAGTTCTTC
clone_size: .; j_call: TRBJ2-1; d_call: TRBD1; v_call: TRBV28; cdr3_aa: CASSSHRGRGYNEQFF; cdr3_nt: TGTGCCAGCAGTTCCCACAGGGGAAGGGGTTACAATGAGCAGTTCTTC
clone_size: once; j_call: TRBJ1-1; d_call: TRBD1; v_call: TRBV11-3; cdr3_aa: CASSLRQGLVTEAFF; cdr3_nt: TGTGCCAGCAGCTTAAGACAGGGGCTGGTCACTGAAGCTTTCTTT
clone_size: .; j_call: TRBJ1-5; d_call: TRBD1; v_call: TRBV11-2; cdr3_aa: CASSSQGGQQPQHF; cdr3_nt: TGTGCCAGCAGCTCCCAGGGGGGCCAGCAGCCCCAGCATTTT
clone_size: .; j_call: TRBJ1-3; d_call: .; v_call: TRBV28; cdr3_aa: CASSLFAYGNTIYF; cdr3_nt: TGTGCCAGCAGTTTATTTGCGTATGGAAACACCATATATTTT
clone_size: .; j_call: TRBJ1-5; d_call: TRBD1; v_call: TRBV6-1; cdr3_aa: CASSGRDRRGSIRGNQPQHF; cdr3_nt: TGTGCCAGCAGTGGACGGGACAGGAGGGGATCTATCCGAGGCAATCAGCCCCAGCATTTT
clone_size: .; j_call: TRBJ2-1; d_call: TRBD2; v_call: TRBV28; cdr3_aa: CASVGGAPGEQFF; cdr3_nt: TGTGCCAGCGTCGGGGGGGCCCCGGGTGAGCAGTTCTTC
clone_size: .; j_call: TRBJ2-3; d_call: TRBD1; v_call: TRBV6-2/TRBV6-3; cdr3_aa: CASSSGTGGWNTQYF; cdr3_nt: TGTGCCAGCAGTTCCGGGACAGGGGGATGGAATACGCAGTATTTT
clone_size: .; j_call: TRBJ2-5; d_call: .; v_call: TRBV11-2; cdr3_aa: CASSSLAARQETQYF; cdr3_nt: TGTGCCAGCAGCTCCTTAGCGGCCCGACAAGAGACCCAGTACTTC
clone_size: .; j_call: TRBJ2-5; d_call: .; v_call: TRBV18; cdr3_aa: CASSPPSSETQYF; cdr3_nt: TGTGCCAGCTCACCACCGAGTTCAGAGACCCAGTACTTC
clone_size: once; j_call: TRBJ2-7; d_call: .; v_call: TRBV7-9; cdr3_aa: CASSFFPVTSYEQYF; cdr3_nt: TGTGCCAGCAGCTTTTTCCCGGTAACCTCCTACGAGCAGTACTTC
clone_size: few; j_call: TRBJ2-5; d_call: .; v_call: TRBV27; cdr3_aa: CASSEGGETQYF; cdr3_nt: TGTGCCAGCTCGGAGGGCGGGGAGACCCAGTACTTC
clone_size: .; j_call: TRBJ2-5; d_call: TRBD1; v_call: TRBV18; cdr3_aa: CASSQGQGQETQYF; cdr3_nt: TGTGCCAGCTCCCAAGGACAGGGTCAAGAGACCCAGTACTTC
clone_size: .; j_call: TRBJ1-1; d_call: .; v_call: TRBV18; cdr3_aa: CASSPRTKNTEAFF; cdr3_nt: TGTGCCAGCTCACCAAGGACAAAGAACACTGAAGCTTTCTTT